A selection of T cell receptor beta chains follows, all from one sample in a study of blood T cell repertoires in COVID-19. Clones were sequenced by immunoSEQ multiplex PCR, and TCRdb holds only the in-frame ones, with some missing. The repertoire has 200,000 to 250,000 clones, about nine tenths of them found once; the top ten carry more than 5.5%. The source material was peripheral blood. These receptors all come from a man aged 55 to 70 who had recovered from COVID-19. Each CDR3 is given with its conserved first and last residue. Each record gives: J gene, D gene, clone size, V gene, CDR3 DNA, CDR3 protein. The D gene is left open where the match is weak. Some rows mark clone size as missing; the rest say once, few, many or name a class of expanded clone.

TRBJ2-5 | . | . | TRBV27 | TGTGCCAGCAGACCCCTCGACGGGGCCCAGTACTTC | CASRPLDGAQYF
TRBJ1-4 | . | . | TRBV18 | TGTGCCAGCTCACCGGGGGCTGAAAAACTGTTTTTT | CASSPGAEKLFF
TRBJ2-7 | . | . | TRBV28 | TGTGCCAGCAGTTCGGGAGCCCTCTACGAGCAGTACTTC | CASSSGALYEQYF
TRBJ2-2 | . | . | TRBV27 | TGTGCCAGCAGTTTAAGAGGGGGAACCGGGGAGCTGTTTTTT | CASSLRGGTGELFF
TRBJ1-2 | . | . | TRBV7-2 | TGTGCCAGCAGCTCCGTTCTCCAGGGGAACTATGGCTACACCTTC | CASSSVLQGNYGYTF
TRBJ2-1 | . | . | TRBV28 | TGTGCCAGCGGCCGCCGGGGAAGTTACAATGAGCAGTTCTTC | CASGRRGSYNEQFF
TRBJ2-5 | TRBD2 | . | TRBV9 | TGTGCCAGCAGCGAGGCAGCGGGGAATCAAGAGACCCAGTACTTC | CASSEAAGNQETQYF
TRBJ2-1 | . | . | TRBV5-4 | TGTGCCAGCAGCTCCCCGGGGGCCTACAATGAGCAGTTCTTC | CASSSPGAYNEQFF
TRBJ2-1 | . | . | TRBV9 | TGTGCCAGCAGCGCAACAGGGCGCTCTGACAATGAGCAGTTCTTC | CASSATGRSDNEQFF
TRBJ2-5 | . | . | TRBV6-2/TRBV6-3 | TGTGCCAGCAGTTATCAAGCAACGAGGACCCAGTACTTC | CASSYQATRTQYF
TRBJ2-7 | TRBD1 | few | TRBV19 | TGTGCCAGTAGTATGGCGCAGGGGGCCTACGAGCAGTACTTC | CASSMAQGAYEQYF
TRBJ2-7 | . | . | TRBV19 | TGTGCCAGTAGTATAGGGTCCGGCTACGAGCAGTACTTC | CASSIGSGYEQYF
TRBJ2-7 | TRBD1 | . | TRBV9 | TGTGCCAGCAGCTTAGGGACAGTGGCCTACGAGCAGTACTTC | CASSLGTVAYEQYF
TRBJ2-3 | . | . | TRBV28 | TGTGCCAGCAGTCGCCGGGACACCAGGCCGTATTTT | CASSRRDTRPYF
TRBJ2-7 | TRBD1 | . | TRBV7-9 | TGTGCCAGCAGCTATATGACAGGGGGCTACGAGCAGTACTTC | CASSYMTGGYEQYF
TRBJ1-2 | TRBD1 | . | TRBV7-9 | TGTGCCAGCAGCTTAGGAACAGGGGAATTCGGGGACTATGGCTACACCTTC | CASSLGTGEFGDYGYTF
TRBJ1-2 | TRBD1 | . | TRBV30 | TGTGCCTGGAGTGAAAGTAGGCAGGGGGCGTTGGGCTACACCTTC | CAWSESRQGALGYTF